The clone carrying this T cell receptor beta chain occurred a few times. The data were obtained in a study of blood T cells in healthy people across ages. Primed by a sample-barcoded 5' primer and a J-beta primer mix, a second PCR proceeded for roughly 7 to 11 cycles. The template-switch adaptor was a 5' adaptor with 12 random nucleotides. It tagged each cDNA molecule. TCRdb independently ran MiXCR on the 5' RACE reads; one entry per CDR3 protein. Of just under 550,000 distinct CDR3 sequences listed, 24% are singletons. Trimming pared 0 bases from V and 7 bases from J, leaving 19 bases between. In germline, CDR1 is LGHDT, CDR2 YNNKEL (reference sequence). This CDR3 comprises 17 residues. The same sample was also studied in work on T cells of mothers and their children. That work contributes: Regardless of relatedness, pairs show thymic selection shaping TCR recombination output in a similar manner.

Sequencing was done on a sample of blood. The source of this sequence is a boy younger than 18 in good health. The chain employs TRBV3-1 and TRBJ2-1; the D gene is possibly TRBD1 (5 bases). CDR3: CASSQESQGASWNEQFF. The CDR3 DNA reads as TGTGCCAGCAGCCAAGAGTCTCAAGGGGCCTCTTGGAATGAGCAGTTCTTC.